This T cell receptor beta chain is from a study of CXCR3-negative and CXCR3-positive naive CD8 T cells. Broader study findings: The study found that naive CXCR3-negative and CXCR3-positive cells shared TRBV-TRBJ usage, while memory cells differed.

As concerns this clonotype: Its antigen is currently unknown.

This CDR3 has 19 amino acids. The germline CDR1 and CDR2 sequences are MNHEY and SVGEGT. UMI-labeled TRB cDNA libraries were prepared by 5' RACE. TCRdb reanalyzed the 5' RACE reads and collapses them to one entry per CDR3 protein, without DNA. The table lists approximately 62,000 distinct CDR3 sequences. The J gene is TRBJ2-2, the V gene TRBV6-2 or TRBV6-3; TCRdb indicates TRBD2, and absent DNA this call remains unverified. The sample taken for sequencing was naive CXCR3- CD8+ T cells from blood. Indicated subset: CD45RO-CCR7+CD27+CD95- naive CD8+ T cells lacking CXCR3 (TNR3-). The receptor was derived from a human donor in good health. Some clones in this sample may be carry-over from other donors' samples. The chain's CDR3 is CASSYYPGLAGVDTGELFF.